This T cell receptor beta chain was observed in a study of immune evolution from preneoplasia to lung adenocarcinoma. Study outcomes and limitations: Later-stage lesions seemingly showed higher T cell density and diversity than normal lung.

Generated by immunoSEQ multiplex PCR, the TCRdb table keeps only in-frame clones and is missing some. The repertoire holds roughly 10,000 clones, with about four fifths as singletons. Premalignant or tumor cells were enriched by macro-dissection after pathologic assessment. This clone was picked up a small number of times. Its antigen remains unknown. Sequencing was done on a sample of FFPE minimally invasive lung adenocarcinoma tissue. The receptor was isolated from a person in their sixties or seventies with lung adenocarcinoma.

The CDR3 region has the DNA TGCGCCAGCAGCCCCTGGGACGCCACCTACGAGCAGTACTTC. Encoded protein: CASSPWDATYEQYF. The chain links TRBV4-1 to TRBJ2-7, with D perhaps matching TRBD1 or TRBD2 (5 bases each). Germline lookup yields CDR1 MGHRA and CDR2 YSYEKL. Trimming took off 4 bases at V and 2 bases at J, with 12 bases between the two ends. The CDR3 length is 14 residues.